This T cell receptor (beta chain) emerged from a study of T cell repertoires in cytomegalovirus infection. On the study more broadly: It was the public TCR beta signatures that indicated both CMV infection and matching HLA type.

From the reads, TCRdb called clonotypes with MiXCR, one entry per CDR3 protein. The sample lists hundreds of thousands of distinct CDR3 sequences; approximately 32% were seen once. This clonotype turned up a few times. The antigen remains unidentified. Its ends do not fully match the called genes, so a read error is possible. The TCR was taken from a human donor in good health (CMV status not recorded). Some clones in this sample may be carry-over from other donors' samples. This specimen was cultured CD8+ T cells from PBMCs, taken from culture after CMV antigen stimulation.

CDR3: CASSLGPGVLNTGELFF. The CDR3 DNA reads TGTGCTAGCAGCTTAGGGCCCGGGGTACTCAACACCGGGGAGCTGTTTTTT. This rearrangement joins TRBV7-6 to TRBJ2-2; TRBD2 might be the D (5 bases). The CDR3 runs to 17 residues. Germline CDR1 is SGHVS and CDR2 is FNYEAQ.